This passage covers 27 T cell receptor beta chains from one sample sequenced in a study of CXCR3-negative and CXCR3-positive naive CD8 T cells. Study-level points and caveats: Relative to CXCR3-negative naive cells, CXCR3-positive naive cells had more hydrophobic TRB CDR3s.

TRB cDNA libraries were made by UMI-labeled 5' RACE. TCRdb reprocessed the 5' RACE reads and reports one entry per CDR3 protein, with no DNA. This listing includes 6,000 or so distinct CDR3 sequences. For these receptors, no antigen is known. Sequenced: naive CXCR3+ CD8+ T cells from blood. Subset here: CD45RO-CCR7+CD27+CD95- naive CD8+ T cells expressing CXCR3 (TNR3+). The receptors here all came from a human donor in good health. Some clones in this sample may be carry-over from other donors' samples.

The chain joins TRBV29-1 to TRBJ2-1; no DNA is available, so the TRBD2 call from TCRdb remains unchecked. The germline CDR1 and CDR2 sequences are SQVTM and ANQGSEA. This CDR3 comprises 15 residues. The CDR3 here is CSVVGAGGGYNEQFF.

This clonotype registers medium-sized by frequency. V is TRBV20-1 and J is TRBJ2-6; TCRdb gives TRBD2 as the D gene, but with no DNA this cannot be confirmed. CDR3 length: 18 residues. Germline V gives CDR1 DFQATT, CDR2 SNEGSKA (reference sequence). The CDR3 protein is CSARDRRSGYSGANVLTF.

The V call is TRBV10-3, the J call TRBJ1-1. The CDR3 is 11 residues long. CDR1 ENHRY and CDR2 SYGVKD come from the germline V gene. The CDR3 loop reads CAISVDTEAFF.

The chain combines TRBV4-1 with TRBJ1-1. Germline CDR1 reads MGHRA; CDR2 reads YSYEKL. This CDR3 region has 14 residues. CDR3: CASSQEGFGTEAFF.

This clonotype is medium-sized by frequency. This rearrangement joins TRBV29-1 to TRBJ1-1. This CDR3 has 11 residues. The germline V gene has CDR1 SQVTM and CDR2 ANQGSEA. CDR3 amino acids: CSVQGRTEAFF.

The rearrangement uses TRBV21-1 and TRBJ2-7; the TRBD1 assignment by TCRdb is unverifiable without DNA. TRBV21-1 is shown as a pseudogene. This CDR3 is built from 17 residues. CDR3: CASSTHGGGVRLDEQYF.

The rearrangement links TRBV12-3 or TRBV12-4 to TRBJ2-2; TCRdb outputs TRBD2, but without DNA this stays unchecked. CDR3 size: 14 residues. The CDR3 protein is CASSSPGLAGDPFF.

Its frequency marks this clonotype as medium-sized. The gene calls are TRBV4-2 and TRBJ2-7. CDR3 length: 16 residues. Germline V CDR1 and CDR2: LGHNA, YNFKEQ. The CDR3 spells CASSQVASGTTYEQYF.

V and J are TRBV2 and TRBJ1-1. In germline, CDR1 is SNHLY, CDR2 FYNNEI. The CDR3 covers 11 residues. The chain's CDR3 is CASSDLTEAFF.

The CDR3 region is CASRTPTNTEAFF. The J gene is TRBJ1-1, the V gene TRBV10-3. The CDR3 is 13 residues long. CDR1 is ENHRY, CDR2 SYGVKD, per germline.

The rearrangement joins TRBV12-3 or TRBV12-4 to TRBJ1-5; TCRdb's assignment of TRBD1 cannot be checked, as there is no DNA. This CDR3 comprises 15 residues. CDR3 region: CASSRDGVSNQPQHF.

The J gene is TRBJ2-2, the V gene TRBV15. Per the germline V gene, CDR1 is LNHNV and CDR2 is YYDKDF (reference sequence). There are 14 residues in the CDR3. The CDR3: CATSRDLSPGELFF.

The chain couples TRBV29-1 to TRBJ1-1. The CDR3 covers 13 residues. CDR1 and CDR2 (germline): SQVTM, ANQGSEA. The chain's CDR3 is CSVAVGMNTEAFF.

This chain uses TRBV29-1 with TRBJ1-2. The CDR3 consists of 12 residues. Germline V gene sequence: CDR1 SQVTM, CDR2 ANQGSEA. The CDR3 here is CSVPLAGLGYTF.

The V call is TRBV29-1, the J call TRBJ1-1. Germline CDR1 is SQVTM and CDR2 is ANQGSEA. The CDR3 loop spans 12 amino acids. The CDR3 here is CSVVGMNTEAFF.

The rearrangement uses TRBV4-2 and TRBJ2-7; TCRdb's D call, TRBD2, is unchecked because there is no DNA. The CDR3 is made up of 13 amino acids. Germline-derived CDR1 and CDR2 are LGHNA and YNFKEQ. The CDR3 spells CASSHSGSYEQYF.

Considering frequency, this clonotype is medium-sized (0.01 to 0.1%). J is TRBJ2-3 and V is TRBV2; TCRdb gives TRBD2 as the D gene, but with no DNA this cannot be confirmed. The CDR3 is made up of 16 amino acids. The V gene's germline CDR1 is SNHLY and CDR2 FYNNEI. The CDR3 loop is CASSEAGLAGVNTQYF.

This CDR3 reads CAISQDRGSEAFF. The rearrangement joins TRBV10-3 to TRBJ1-1; the D call of TRBD1 rests on TCRdb alone, since no DNA is present to check it. This CDR3 comprises 13 residues. Germline V lookup: CDR1 ENHRY, CDR2 SYGVKD.

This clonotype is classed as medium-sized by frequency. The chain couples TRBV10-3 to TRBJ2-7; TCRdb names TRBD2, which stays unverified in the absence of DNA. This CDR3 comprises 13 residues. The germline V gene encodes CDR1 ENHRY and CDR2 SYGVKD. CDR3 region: CAISEPQEGRQYF.

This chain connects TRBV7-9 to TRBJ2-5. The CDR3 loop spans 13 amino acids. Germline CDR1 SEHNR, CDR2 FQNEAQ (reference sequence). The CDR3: CASRYSVVETQYF.

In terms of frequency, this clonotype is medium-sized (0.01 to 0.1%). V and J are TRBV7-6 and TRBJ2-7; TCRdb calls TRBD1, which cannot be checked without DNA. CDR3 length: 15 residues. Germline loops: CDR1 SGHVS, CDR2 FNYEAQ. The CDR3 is CASSFTGTGTYEQYF.

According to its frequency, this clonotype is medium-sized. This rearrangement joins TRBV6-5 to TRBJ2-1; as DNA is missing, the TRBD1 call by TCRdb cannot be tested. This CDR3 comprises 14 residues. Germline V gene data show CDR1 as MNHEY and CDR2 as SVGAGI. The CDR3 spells CASSFEQGGYEQFF.

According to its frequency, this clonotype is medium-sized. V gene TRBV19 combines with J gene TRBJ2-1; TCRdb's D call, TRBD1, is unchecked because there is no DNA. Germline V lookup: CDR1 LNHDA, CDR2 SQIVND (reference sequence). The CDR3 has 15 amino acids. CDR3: CASSPWTGGHNEQFF.

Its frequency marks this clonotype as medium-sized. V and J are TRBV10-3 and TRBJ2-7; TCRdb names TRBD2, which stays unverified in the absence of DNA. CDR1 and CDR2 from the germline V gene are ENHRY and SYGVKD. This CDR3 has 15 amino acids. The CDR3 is CAISESEGRDYEQYF.

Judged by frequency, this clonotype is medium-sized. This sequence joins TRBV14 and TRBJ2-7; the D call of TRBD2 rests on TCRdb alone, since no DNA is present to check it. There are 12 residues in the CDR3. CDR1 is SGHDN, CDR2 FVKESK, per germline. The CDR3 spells CASSDPPYEQYF.

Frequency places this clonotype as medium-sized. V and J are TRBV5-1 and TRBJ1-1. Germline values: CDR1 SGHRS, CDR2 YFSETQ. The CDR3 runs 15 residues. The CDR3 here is CASSMGTMLNTEAFF.

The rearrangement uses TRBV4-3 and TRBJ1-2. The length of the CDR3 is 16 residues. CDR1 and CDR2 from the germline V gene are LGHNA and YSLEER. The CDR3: CASSQDMRDSNYGYTF.